The 18 T cell receptor beta chains in this list originate from one sample, sequenced in a study of OX40 agonist ivuxolimab in advanced cancers. Libraries were built with the immunoSEQ multiplex PCR assay. TCRdb mirrors the immuneACCESS table, restricted to in-frame sequences. Some clones are absent from its copies; in checked studies, under half trace to an unresolved V gene, and the reason for the others is unknown. For this sample there are 15,000 to 20,000 clones; over 80% appear just once. The ten top clones hold roughly an eighth of the sample. The specimen comprised CD4+ or CD8+ T cells sorted from blood, sampled in a trial of the OX40 agonist ivuxolimab. The origin of the receptors is an adult with an advanced solid tumor such as melanoma, head and neck, liver or kidney cancer.

By share, this clone counts as medium-sized. The sample holds other DNA sequences that translate to the same CDR3. The chain couples TRBV6-6 to TRBJ2-1; D unresolved. This CDR3 spans 12 amino acids. V gave up 5 bases and J gave up 4 bases, with 6 bases separating them. CDR1 is MNHNY, CDR2 SVGAGI, per germline (reference sequence). CDR3 coding DNA: TGTGCCAGCAGTCGACCTTACAATGAGCAGTTCTTC. This sequence encodes CASSRPYNEQFF.

CDR3 in DNA: TGTGCCTGGAGCCCCCCGGGACTAGCCGGGTACGAGCAGTACTTC. The encoded protein is CAWSPPGLAGYEQYF. The chain uses TRBV30 and TRBJ2-7; 9 bases align to TRBD2. This CDR3 spans 15 amino acids. Per the germline V gene, CDR1 is GTSNPN and CDR2 is SVGIG (reference sequence). Trimming took 3 bases from V and 4 from J; bases not matched to a gene: 10.

This clone was observed a handful of times. The sample holds other DNA sequences that translate to the same CDR3. This sequence joins TRBV7-8 and TRBJ1-2; possibly TRBD1 for D (6 bases). CDR3 length: 14 residues. The V gene's germline CDR1 is SGHVS and CDR2 FQNEAQ. V shed 5 bases and J shed 4 bases, with 14 bases lying between them. Written as DNA, the CDR3 is TGTGCCAGCAGCCCCGGGGGGCCAGGCTATGGCTACACCTTC. This translates into CASSPGGPGYGYTF.

This clone is labeled as medium-sized. The chain uses TRBV6-9 and TRBJ1-2, with TRBD1 identical over 7 bases. Germline CDR1 is MNHGY and CDR2 is SVAAGI. The CDR3 spans 15 residues. With V trimmed by 3 bases and J by 7 bases, 11 bases remained unmatched. Here the CDR3 reads CASSYATGTAGGYTF. The CDR3 DNA is TGTGCCAGCAGTTACGCGACCGGGACAGCGGGTGGCTACACCTTC.

The chain uses TRBV29-1 and TRBJ2-5; 7 nucleotides match TRBD2. The V gene end was trimmed by 0 bases and the J gene end by 5 bases; junction bases not matched to a gene: 6. This CDR3 spans 14 amino acids. From germline, CDR1 is SQVTM and CDR2 ANQGSEA. The CDR3: CSVEDQEGGETQYF. In nucleotides, the CDR3 is TGCAGCGTTGAAGATCAAGAGGGAGGGGAGACCCAGTACTTC. The full variable domain, completed using reference TRBV29-1 and TRBJ2-5, is SAVISQKPSRDICQRGTSLTIQCQVDSQVTMMFWYRQQPGQSLTLIATANQGSEATYESGFVIDKFPISRPNLTFSTLTVSNMSPEDSSIYLCSVEDQEGGETQYFGPGTRLLVL.

This clone turned up a few times. DNA for the CDR3: TGTGCCACCAGCAGAGAGGAGCCTAGCGTCAATGAGCAGTTCTTC. Translating gives CATSREEPSVNEQFF. The chain has TRBV15 and TRBJ2-1; D is possibly TRBD2 (6 bases). The CDR3 runs to 15 residues. V was shortened by 0 bases and J by 6 bases, with 12 bases between the two germline ends. Germline values: CDR1 LNHNV, CDR2 YYDKDF (reference sequence). The variable domain in full, completed from reference TRBV15 and TRBJ2-1, reads DAMVIQNPRYQVTQFGKPVTLSCSQTLNHNVMYWYQQKSSQAPKLLFHYYDKDFNNEADTPDNFQSRRPNTSFCFLDIRSPGLGDTAMYLCATSREEPSVNEQFFGPGTRLTVL.

This chain uses TRBV14 with TRBJ2-7, with D perhaps TRBD2 (7 bases). The CDR3 spans 15 residues. Germline assignment: CDR1 SGHDN and CDR2 FVKESK. Trimming removed 1 base from V and 3 bases from J, with 13 bases in between. The CDR3: CASSQGEGVGYEQYF. The CDR3 DNA follows: TGTGCCAGCAGCCAAGGGGAGGGGGTTGGCTACGAGCAGTACTTC.

This clone was seen only a few times. The V gene is TRBV6-1, the J gene TRBJ2-7; possibly TRBD1 for D (5 bases). The CDR3 has 13 residues. The V and J ends lost 4 bases and 4 bases respectively, with 11 bases between them. Germline CDR1 MNHNS, CDR2 SASEGT. CDR3 DNA: TGTGCCAGCAGTGCATTTCAGGGTTACGAGCAGTACTTC. Residues: CASSAFQGYEQYF.

The CDR3 loop is CASSLARGTYEQYF. In DNA, the CDR3 is TGTGCCAGCAGCTTAGCGCGGGGGACCTACGAGCAGTACTTC. J is TRBJ2-7 and V is TRBV7-8; 7 bases agree with TRBD2. The germline CDR1 and CDR2 sequences are SGHVS and FQNEAQ. This CDR3 has 14 residues. With V trimmed by 0 bases and J by 2 bases, 1 base remained unmatched. The whole variable domain, filled in from reference TRBV7-8 and TRBJ2-7, reads GAGVSQSPRYKVAKRGQDVALRCDPISGHVSLFWYQQALGQGPEFLTYFQNEAQLDKSGLPSDRFFAERPEGSVSTLKIQRTQQEDSAVYLCASSLARGTYEQYFGPGTRLTVT.

This chain joins TRBV27 and TRBJ2-5, with D maybe TRBD2 (6 bases). TRBJ2-7 explains the end of the DNA better; the J call may be wrong. The CDR3 spans 15 residues. The germline V gene encodes CDR1 MNHEY and CDR2 SMNVEV (reference sequence). The CDR3 DNA reads as TGTGCCAGCAGTTTATTATGGGACTCCGGCTACGAGCAGTACTTC. Its protein is CASSLLWDSGYEQYF.

The CDR3 sequence is CASSFLAGDTDTQYF. The CDR3 coding sequence is TGTGCCAGCAGTTTCCTAGCGGGAGACACAGATACGCAGTATTTT. The chain couples TRBV28 to TRBJ2-3; 10 nucleotides line up with TRBD2. Germline trimming cut 3 bases from V and 2 bases from J; bases unmatched to any gene: 2. CDR1 is MDHEN and CDR2 is SYDVKM in the germline V gene. The CDR3 length is 15 residues.

CDR3 in DNA: TGTGCCAGCAGAACAGGGATCAATTCACCCCTCCACTTT. Translated, it gives CASRTGINSPLHF. The J gene is TRBJ1-6, the V gene TRBV2; maybe TRBD1 (6 bases). This CDR3 has 13 residues. The germline V and J ends were trimmed by 6 bases and 7 bases, with 10 bases remaining between them. Germline V gives CDR1 SNHLY, CDR2 FYNNEI. Drawing the rest from reference TRBV2 and TRBJ1-6, the complete variable domain is EPEVTQTPSHQVTQMGQEVILRCVPISNHLYFYWYRQILGQKVEFLVSFYNNEISEKSEIFDDQFSVERPDGSNFTLKIRSTKLEDSAMYFCASRTGINSPLHFGNGTRLTVT.

J is TRBJ1-4 and V is TRBV9; TRBD1 matches 8 bases. The CDR3 covers 15 residues. V trimming: 3 bases; J trimming: 7 bases; junction bases outside the gene matches: 8. CDR1 is SGDLS and CDR2 is YYNGEE in the germline V gene. The CDR3 region is CASSDKDRVGEKLFF. DNA for the CDR3: TGTGCCAGCAGCGACAAGGACAGGGTGGGTGAAAAACTGTTTTTT.

The chain combines TRBV20-1 with TRBJ1-1; no definite D call. Trimming stripped 4 bases from V and 1 base from J, with 4 bases between. There are 11 residues in the CDR3. Germline V gene data show CDR1 as DFQATT and CDR2 as SNEGSKA (reference sequence). The CDR3 DNA sequence: TGCAGTGCTACAACGAACACTGAAGCTTTCTTT. Protein product: CSATTNTEAFF.

This clone was recorded only once. The V and J genes are TRBV7-2 and TRBJ2-2; TRBD2 matches at 10 bases. The germline V gene has CDR1 SGHTA and CDR2 FQGNSA. This CDR3 is built from 14 residues. J gave up 8 bases and V 5 bases, and 5 bases lay outside the gene matches. CDR3 DNA sequence: TGTGCCAGCAGCGAACTAGCGGGGTGGGGGGAGCTGTTTTTT. It encodes CASSELAGWGELFF. The whole variable domain, filled in from reference TRBV7-2 and TRBJ2-2, reads GAGVSQSPSNKVTEKGKDVELRCDPISGHTALYWYRQSLGQGLEFLIYFQGNSAPDKSGLPSDRFSAERTGGSVSTLTIQRTQQEDSAVYLCASSELAGWGELFFGEGSRLTVL.

J is TRBJ2-7 and V is TRBV7-2; tentatively, D is TRBD1 (5 bases). The CDR3 has 14 amino acids. Germline V CDR1 and CDR2: SGHTA, FQGNSA. The V and J ends lost 2 bases and 5 bases respectively, with 13 bases between them. CDR3 region: CASSLISGSDEQYF. CDR3 bases: TGTGCCAGCAGCTTAATATCAGGGTCCGACGAGCAGTACTTC.

The rearrangement links TRBV2 to TRBJ2-1; D not certain. CDR1 is SNHLY and CDR2 is FYNNEI in the germline V gene. The V and J ends lost 7 bases and 2 bases respectively, with 12 bases between them. This CDR3 region has 14 residues. The CDR3 bases are TGTGCCAGCAATACGCGGATCCCCTACAATGAGCAGTTCTTC. Amino acids: CASNTRIPYNEQFF.

The chain employs TRBV27 and TRBJ2-3; D is undetermined. The length of the CDR3 is 14 residues. Looked up from germline, CDR1 is MNHEY and CDR2 is SMNVEV (reference sequence). V was clipped by 5 bases and J by 5 bases, with 14 bases between them. The CDR3 sequence: CASSLTDWGDTQYF. For the CDR3, the DNA is TGTGCCAGCAGTCTTACCGACTGGGGAGATACGCAGTATTTT.